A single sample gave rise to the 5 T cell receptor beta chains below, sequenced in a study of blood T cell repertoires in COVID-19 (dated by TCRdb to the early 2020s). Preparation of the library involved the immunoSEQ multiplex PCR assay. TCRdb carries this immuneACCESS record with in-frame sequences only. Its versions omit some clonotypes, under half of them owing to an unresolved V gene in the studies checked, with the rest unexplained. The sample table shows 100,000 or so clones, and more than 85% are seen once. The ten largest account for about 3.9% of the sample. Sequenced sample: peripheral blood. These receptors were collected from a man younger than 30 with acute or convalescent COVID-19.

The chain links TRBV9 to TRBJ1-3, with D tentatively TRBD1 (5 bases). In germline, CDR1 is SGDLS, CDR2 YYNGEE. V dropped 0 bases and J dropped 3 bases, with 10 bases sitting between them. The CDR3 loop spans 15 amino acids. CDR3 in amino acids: CASSVDGGGGNTIYF. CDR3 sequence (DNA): TGTGCCAGCAGCGTAGATGGGGGGGGTGGAAACACCATATATTTT. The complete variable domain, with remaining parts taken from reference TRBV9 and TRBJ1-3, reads DSGVTQTPKHLITATGQRVTLRCSPRSGDLSVYWYQQSLDQGLQFLIQYYNGEERAKGNILERFSAQQFPDLHSELNLSSLELGDSALYFCASSVDGGGGNTIYFGEGSWLTVV.

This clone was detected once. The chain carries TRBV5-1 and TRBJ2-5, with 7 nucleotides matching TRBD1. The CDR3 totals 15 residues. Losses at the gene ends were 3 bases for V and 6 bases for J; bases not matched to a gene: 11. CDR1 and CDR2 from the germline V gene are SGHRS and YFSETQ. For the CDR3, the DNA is TGCGCCAGCAGCTCCGACCCGGGACAGAGGAAGACCCAGTACTTC. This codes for CASSSDPGQRKTQYF.

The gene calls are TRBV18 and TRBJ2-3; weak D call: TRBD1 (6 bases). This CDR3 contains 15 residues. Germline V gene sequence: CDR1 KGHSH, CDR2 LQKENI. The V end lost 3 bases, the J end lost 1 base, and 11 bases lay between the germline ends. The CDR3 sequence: CASSPVGAGTDTQYF. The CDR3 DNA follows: TGTGCCAGCTCACCTGTGGGGGCTGGCACAGATACGCAGTATTTT.

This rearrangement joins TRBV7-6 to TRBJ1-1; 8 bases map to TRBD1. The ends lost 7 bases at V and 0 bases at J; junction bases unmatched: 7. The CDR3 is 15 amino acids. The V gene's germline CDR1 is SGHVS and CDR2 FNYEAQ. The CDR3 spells CASTPTGALNTEAFF. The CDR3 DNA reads TGTGCCAGCACCCCGACAGGGGCCCTGAACACTGAAGCTTTCTTT.

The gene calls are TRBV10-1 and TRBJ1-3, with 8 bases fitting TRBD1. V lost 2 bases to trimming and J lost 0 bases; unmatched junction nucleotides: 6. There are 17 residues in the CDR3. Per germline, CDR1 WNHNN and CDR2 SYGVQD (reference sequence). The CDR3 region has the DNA TGCGCCAGCAGTGAGGAACCGGGACAGGACTCTGGAAACACCATATATTTT. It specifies CASSEEPGQDSGNTIYF.